A selection of T cell receptor beta chains follows, all from one sample in a study of T cell repertoires in cytomegalovirus infection. MiXCR, applied by TCRdb to the reads, yields one record per CDR3 protein. The sample has about 190,000 distinct CDR3 sequences, roughly 27% seen once. The sample consisted of PBMCs. The receptors were sampled from a human donor in good health (CMV status not recorded). Some clones in this sample may be carry-over from other donors' samples. The CDR3 runs from the conserved cysteine through the conserved F or W. Each record gives: J gene, D gene, clone size, V gene, CDR3 DNA, CDR3 protein. A D gene is named only where the DNA matches it firmly. The size of a clone is reported for some rows only, either as once, few or many, or as a class for expanded clones.

J: TRBJ1-5
D: TRBD1
size: NA
V: TRBV7-4
DNA: TGTGCCAGCAGCTTATCGGGCAGGGGGATGGGCAATCAGCCCCAGCATTTT
CDR3: CASSLSGRGMGNQPQHF

J: TRBJ2-2
D: NA
size: few
V: TRBV7-2
DNA: TGTGCCAGCAGCTTAGCGTGGACCGGGGAGCTGTTTTTT
CDR3: CASSLAWTGELFF

J: TRBJ1-2
D: NA
size: NA
V: TRBV6-2/TRBV6-3
DNA: TGTGCCAGCAGTCCGGATGTCTATGGCTACACCTTC
CDR3: CASSPDVYGYTF

J: TRBJ2-6
D: TRBD1
size: few
V: TRBV7-2
DNA: TGTGCCAGCAGCCGGAGACAGGGCCCTCCACTCTCTGGGGCCAACGTCCTGACTTTC
CDR3: CASSRRQGPPLSGANVLTF

J: TRBJ2-1
D: TRBD2
size: NA
V: TRBV20-1
DNA: TGCAGTGCTCCCCTAGCGGGGGGGCGCAATGAGCAGTTCTTC
CDR3: CSAPLAGGRNEQFF

J: TRBJ1-1
D: NA
size: NA
V: TRBV7-6
DNA: TGTGCCAGCAGCTTTGCGGACACAGGAATGAACACTGAAGCTTTCTTT
CDR3: CASSFADTGMNTEAFF

J: TRBJ1-3
D: NA
size: NA
V: TRBV18
DNA: TGTGCCAGCTCACCCACGCCGGACAGCTCTGGAAACACCATATATTTT
CDR3: CASSPTPDSSGNTIYF

J: TRBJ1-5
D: TRBD1
size: few
V: TRBV11-2
DNA: TGTGCCAGCAGCCGCGGGACAGGGGTCAATCAGCCCCAGCATTTT
CDR3: CASSRGTGVNQPQHF

J: TRBJ2-3
D: NA
size: NA
V: TRBV12-3/TRBV12-4
DNA: TGTGCCAGCAGCCGAAGGGGGCGGGGGGGCACAGATACGCAGTATTTT
CDR3: CASSRRGRGGTDTQYF

J: TRBJ2-7
D: NA
size: NA
V: TRBV7-2
DNA: TGTGCCAGCACCTTCGGGACGGCAGCCTACGAGCAGTACTTC
CDR3: CASTFGTAAYEQYF

J: TRBJ1-1
D: TRBD1
size: few
V: TRBV10-2
DNA: TGCGCCAGCAGTTTGACAGGGTCGAACACTGAAGCTTTCTTT
CDR3: CASSLTGSNTEAFF

J: TRBJ2-1
D: NA
size: many
V: TRBV7-2
DNA: TGTGCCAGCAGCTCGACCCCGGGACTCCGTTACAATGAGCAGTTCTTC
CDR3: CASSSTPGLRYNEQFF

J: TRBJ2-1
D: TRBD2
size: NA
V: TRBV27
DNA: TGTGCCAGCAGTCCCCCCGAATGGACTAGCGGGGGGAGCTCCTACAATGAGCAGTTCTTC
CDR3: CASSPPEWTSGGSSYNEQFF

J: TRBJ2-1
D: NA
size: NA
V: TRBV6-8
DNA: TGTGCCAGCAGTTATTTAGTGGGGGGAAACTACAATGAGCAGTTCTTC
CDR3: CASSYLVGGNYNEQFF

J: TRBJ2-1
D: TRBD2
size: many
V: TRBV24-1
DNA: TGTGCCACCAGTGAAACCCGGGGAAGCGGGGCGAAGAATGAGCAGTTCTTC
CDR3: CATSETRGSGAKNEQFF

J: TRBJ2-1
D: NA
size: NA
V: TRBV11-2
DNA: TGTGCCAGCAGCTTAGAATCAGGGGTGAGAAACAATGAGCAGTTCTTC
CDR3: CASSLESGVRNNEQFF

J: TRBJ2-7
D: NA
size: NA
V: TRBV19
DNA: TGTGCCAGTAGTACCCCGGGACGGAAAACCTACGAGCAGTACTTC
CDR3: CASSTPGRKTYEQYF

J: TRBJ2-2
D: NA
size: many
V: TRBV7-2
DNA: TGTGCCAGCAGCTCCGCTGACGGCACCGGGGAGCTGTTTTTT
CDR3: CASSSADGTGELFF

J: TRBJ1-5
D: TRBD1
size: few
V: TRBV5-4
DNA: TGTGCCAGCAGCTCCGGGACAGAACAGCCCCAGCATTTT
CDR3: CASSSGTEQPQHF

J: TRBJ1-2
D: NA
size: NA
V: TRBV5-1
DNA: TGCGCCAGCAGCTTGGGTTCACCCTGGTCCGGAGGCTACACCTTC
CDR3: CASSLGSPWSGGYTF

J: TRBJ1-5
D: TRBD1
size: NA
V: TRBV12-5
DNA: TGTGCTAGTGGTACAGGGGGAGGCAATCAGCCCCAGCATTTT
CDR3: CASGTGGGNQPQHF

J: TRBJ1-6
D: NA
size: few
V: TRBV7-3
DNA: TGTGCCAGCAGCCCGATACCTAATTCACCCCTCCACTTT
CDR3: CASSPIPNSPLHF

J: TRBJ2-7
D: NA
size: NA
V: TRBV7-9
DNA: TGTGCCAGCAGCCTCAATACGGGTGGTGAGCAGTACTTC
CDR3: CASSLNTGGEQYF

J: TRBJ2-5
D: NA
size: NA
V: TRBV30
DNA: TGTGCCTGGAGTCCCGGGCTGCGCGGCCGGGAGACCCAGTACTTC
CDR3: CAWSPGLRGRETQYF

J: TRBJ2-5
D: TRBD2
size: many
V: TRBV7-2
DNA: TGTGCCAGCAGCCGGCAAGCGGGGGTCCAAGAGACCCAGTACTTC
CDR3: CASSRQAGVQETQYF

J: TRBJ1-1
D: NA
size: many
V: TRBV7-2
DNA: TGTGCCAGCAGCCATTCCCCGGGGCTAGGGAACACTGAAGCTTTCTTT
CDR3: CASSHSPGLGNTEAFF

J: TRBJ2-7
D: NA
size: few
V: TRBV7-2
DNA: TGTGCCAGCACCCATGGAGGGGACAACGAGCAGTACTTC
CDR3: CASTHGGDNEQYF

J: TRBJ1-1
D: TRBD1
size: once
V: TRBV6-2/TRBV6-3
DNA: TGTGCCAGCAGTTACAGACGCGTCGACTCAGGGGGAGCTTTCTTT
CDR3: CASSYRRVDSGGAFF

J: TRBJ1-1
D: NA
size: many
V: TRBV7-2
DNA: TGTGCCAGCAGCTTAGCGCGTGATGGTGGCACTGAAGCTTTCTTT
CDR3: CASSLARDGGTEAFF

J: TRBJ2-5
D: TRBD1
size: NA
V: TRBV7-6
DNA: TGTGCCAGCAGCTTAGGGACAGGGGGTTTGGAGACCCAGTACTTC
CDR3: CASSLGTGGLETQYF

J: TRBJ1-1
D: NA
size: few
V: TRBV29-1
DNA: TGCAGCGTTGGGAGTGAAGCTTTCTTT
CDR3: CSVGSEAFF

J: TRBJ1-1
D: NA
size: few
V: TRBV12-3/TRBV12-4
DNA: TGTGCCAGCAGTTTATTTGGCGGAACTGAAGCTTTCTTT
CDR3: CASSLFGGTEAFF

J: TRBJ2-7
D: TRBD2
size: few
V: TRBV11-2
DNA: TGTGCCAGCAGCTTAGGAGCGGGGGGGCCCATGGACGAGCAGTACTTC
CDR3: CASSLGAGGPMDEQYF

J: TRBJ1-1
D: NA
size: few
V: TRBV3-1
DNA: TGTGCCAGCAGCCAAGATTTGAACACTGAAGCTTTCTTT
CDR3: CASSQDLNTEAFF

J: TRBJ1-6
D: NA
size: NA
V: TRBV14
DNA: TGTGCCAGCAGCCAGGTCCGGGACAACCCACCCCTCCACTTT
CDR3: CASSQVRDNPPLHF

J: TRBJ1-6
D: TRBD1
size: few
V: TRBV6-2/TRBV6-3
DNA: TGTGCCAGCACCGGCGACAGGGGGCAGGATAATTCACCCCTCCACTTT
CDR3: CASTGDRGQDNSPLHF

J: TRBJ2-4
D: NA
size: NA
V: TRBV4-2
DNA: TGTGCCAGCAGCCAATCAGGGGCTGGGACCAAAAACATTCAGTACTTC
CDR3: CASSQSGAGTKNIQYF

J: TRBJ1-3
D: NA
size: NA
V: TRBV7-9
DNA: TGTGCCAGCAGCTCGAACTCGGGCACCTCCTCTGGAAACACCATATATTTT
CDR3: CASSSNSGTSSGNTIYF

J: TRBJ2-3
D: NA
size: NA
V: TRBV5-5
DNA: TGTGCCAGCAGCTCTGGGTTTCCAGATACGCAGTATTTT
CDR3: CASSSGFPDTQYF

J: TRBJ2-6
D: TRBD1
size: NA
V: TRBV12-3/TRBV12-4
DNA: TGTGCCAGCAGTTTGACAGGGGGCTCGTCCTCTGGGGCCAACGTCCTGACTTTC
CDR3: CASSLTGGSSSGANVLTF

J: TRBJ2-1
D: NA
size: NA
V: TRBV6-6
DNA: TGTGCCAGCAGTAATACCCGGCAGGAGCAGTTCTTC
CDR3: CASSNTRQEQFF

J: TRBJ2-7
D: NA
size: NA
V: TRBV12-5
DNA: TGTGCTAGTGAGGGGCACCTCTACGAGCAGTACTTC
CDR3: CASEGHLYEQYF

J: TRBJ1-6
D: NA
size: few
V: TRBV11-2
DNA: TGTGCCAGCAGGATCCGGGACACCGCCGCTCCCCTCCACTTT
CDR3: CASRIRDTAAPLHF

J: TRBJ2-7
D: NA
size: few
V: TRBV29-1
DNA: TGCAGCGTTAATGTGGCCTCCTACGAGCAGTACTTC
CDR3: CSVNVASYEQYF

J: TRBJ2-1
D: NA
size: NA
V: TRBV11-2
DNA: TGTGCCAGCAGCTTAGGGGCAGGCCGATACAATGAGCAGTTCTTC
CDR3: CASSLGAGRYNEQFF

J: TRBJ1-1
D: NA
size: many
V: TRBV29-1
DNA: TGCAGGGTGGGGAACGGAGAGAACACTGAAGCTTTCTTT
CDR3: CRVGNGENTEAFF

J: TRBJ1-1
D: NA
size: NA
V: TRBV4-3
DNA: TGCGCCAGCAGCCAAGATCGAATGGCTGAAGCTTTCTTT
CDR3: CASSQDRMAEAFF

J: TRBJ2-2
D: NA
size: few
V: TRBV7-2
DNA: TGTGCCAGCAGCTCAACGTCCCGGGACATAAAGACCGGAGAGCTGTTTTTT
CDR3: CASSSTSRDIKTGELFF

J: TRBJ1-1
D: TRBD1
size: NA
V: TRBV18
DNA: TGTGCCAGCTCACCAATACCACCCGGACAGGGCTTGAACACTGAAGCTTTCTTT
CDR3: CASSPIPPGQGLNTEAFF

J: TRBJ2-7
D: NA
size: NA
V: TRBV6-1
DNA: TGTGCCAGCAGTGAATTCGGATCGTCCATCTTGAGCGAGCAGTACTTC
CDR3: CASSEFGSSILSEQYF

J: TRBJ2-7
D: TRBD2
size: once
V: TRBV20-1
DNA: TGCAGTGCTAGTGACCAGCGGGGAAAGATCGAGCAGTACTTC
CDR3: CSASDQRGKIEQYF